This T cell receptor beta chain emerged from a study of CD8 T cells in Susac syndrome (dated by TCRdb to between 2018 and 2021). In terms of the full investigation: Whether CD8+ T cell activation and differentiation in Susac syndrome was antigen driven was tested using repertoire sequencing. The clonality of the CD8+ T cell repertoire was compared across 12 healthy donors, around 14 Susac syndrome patients and around 15 multiple sclerosis patients. Findings and caveats that apply to the study as a whole: The TCR sequencing and HLA analysis was acknowledged to have included a relatively small number of individuals.

CDR1 and CDR2 were assigned from the germline V gene as ENHRY and SYGVKD. Counted from cysteine to phenylalanine, this CDR3 has 17 amino acids. CDR3 DNA is the only sequence kept; it has 51 bases, read in frame from the first base. Compared with germline, V lacks 11 bases and J lacks 2 bases; bases without a gene match: 16. To note about this clonotype: Its recognized antigen is unknown. Nothing much larger sits one base from this clone, and base qualities are not available.

Peripheral blood CD8+ and CD4+ T cells from healthy donors, Susac syndrome patients and multiple sclerosis patients were profiled using high-throughput TCR beta sequencing. Treatment-naive patients with stable or active relapsing-remitting disease fulfilling revised McDonald criteria were used as multiple sclerosis controls. Bulk CD8+ and CD4+ T cells were purified by magnetic negative isolation, whereas CD8+ TEMRA cells were enriched by FACS. Blood was collected in EDTA tubes and processed within 24 hours, with PBMCs isolated through density gradient centrifugation. PBMCs intended for TCR sequencing were frozen in liquid nitrogen and were later thawed in a 37 degrees C water bath. Purity of sorted or isolated CD4+, CD8+ and CD8+ TEMRA cells was at least 90%. RNA was extracted using the RNeasy kit, and about 0.45 to 1 ug of the RNA was reverse transcribed with random hexamers. The immunoSEQ multiplex PCR assay, covering 54 Vbeta and 13 Jbeta segments, was used to amplify TCR beta CDR3 regions. PCR amplification bias was corrected by using a synthetic template baseline for primer optimization and computational correction. On the authors' methods: Only productive sequences were kept, with reads annotated to V, D and J genes according to IMGT and analyzed in immunoSEQ Analyzer. Clonality was computed as one minus Shannon entropy normalized by log2 of the number of productive unique sequences. For each patient and control, public and private clones were evaluated among the 100 most prevalent clones. Clones were defined as Susac-specific when absent from the healthy and MS cohorts, from 1,000 to 1,100 published viral clones and from other ImmuneACCESS disease sequences. TCRdb reanalyzed the raw reads on its own, using fastp at Q25 for trimming and MiXCR for clone calling, and kept in-frame beta chains. All rows with the same CDR3 protein become a single entry with the most common DNA and genes. Here the V and J calls rest on TCRdb's processing, not on the authors' analysis. For this sample the table gives about 130,000 distinct CDR3 sequences, of which about 90% were detected only once. The ten top clones hold 0.2% to 0.25% of the sample.

This sequence originates from a human donor with multiple sclerosis. The chain employs TRBV10-3 and TRBJ2-3, and TRBD2 aligns with 10 junction nucleotides. Sequencing was done on a sample of CD8+ T cells from PBMCs. Here the CDR3 is given as CASGGSGRAVITDTQYF. The DNA sequence is as follows: TGTGCCTCCGGGGGAAGCGGGAGGGCCGTGATCACAGATACGCAGTATTTT.